The entry below gives a single T cell receptor beta chain sequence along with its context. What it binds is unknown. The CDR3 length is 14 residues. CDR1 is SGHTA and CDR2 is FQGTGA in the germline V gene. Deletions cut 0 bases from V and 7 bases from J, with 7 bases between. The protocol was immunoSEQ multiplex PCR, while the TCRdb copy is restricted to in-frame clones and leaves out a portion. The sample yields roughly 420,000 clones, over 75% seen once. These data come from a study of Ad26.COV2.S vaccination and SARS-CoV-2 variants. Study-level background: Of the COV1001 trial arms, the Ad26.COV2.S arm included the donor. Once, or twice with 56 days between doses, Ad26.COV2.S was given intramuscularly. Findings and limits, study-wide: Higher spike-specific TCR breadth was found in vaccine recipients than in placebo recipients.

Sample treatment: over 15 received Ad26.COV2.S at low or high dose, single or two shots; roughly five received placebo; per-sample allocation not given. Sample collection was performed on day 63 after the first vaccine or placebo injection. Vaccine was an Ad26 vector expressing Wuhan-strain SARS-CoV-2 spike. The chain joins TRBV7-3 to TRBJ1-6, with D unclear. The sequences come from peripheral blood, collected in a trial of Ad26.COV2.S vaccine versus placebo. This receptor was obtained from a person aged 18-60 years who received the Ad26.COV2.S COVID-19 vaccine or a placebo. DNA for the CDR3: TGTGCCAGCAGCTTAACCGCAGGCAATTCACCCCTCCACTTT. Protein: CASSLTAGNSPLHF. Full variable domain (remainder filled in from reference TRBV7-3 and TRBJ1-6): GAGVSQTPSNKVTEKGKYVELRCDPISGHTALYWYRQSLGQGPEFLIYFQGTGAADDSGLPNDRFFAVRPEGSVSTLKIQRTERGDSAVYLCASSLTAGNSPLHFGNGTRLTVT.